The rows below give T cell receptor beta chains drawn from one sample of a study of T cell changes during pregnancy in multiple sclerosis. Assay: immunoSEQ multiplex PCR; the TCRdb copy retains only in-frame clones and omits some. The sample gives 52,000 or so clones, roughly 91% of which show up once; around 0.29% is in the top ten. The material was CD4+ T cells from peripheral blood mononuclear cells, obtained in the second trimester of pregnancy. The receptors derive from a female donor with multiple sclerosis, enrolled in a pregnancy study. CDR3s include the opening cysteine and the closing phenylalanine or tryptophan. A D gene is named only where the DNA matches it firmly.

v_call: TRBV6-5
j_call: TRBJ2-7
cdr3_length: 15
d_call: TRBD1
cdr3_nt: TGTGCCAGCAGCCCGACAGGGGGCCAAGCCTACGAGCAGTACTTC
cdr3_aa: CASSPTGGQAYEQYF

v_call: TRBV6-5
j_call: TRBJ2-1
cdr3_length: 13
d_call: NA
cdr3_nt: TGTGCCAGCAGTTTCAGGGGCACGAATGAGCAGTTCTTC
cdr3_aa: CASSFRGTNEQFF

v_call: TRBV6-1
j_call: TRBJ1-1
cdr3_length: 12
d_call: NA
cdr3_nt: TGTGCCAGCAGGCTTAGAGGAACTGAAGCTTTCTTT
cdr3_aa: CASRLRGTEAFF

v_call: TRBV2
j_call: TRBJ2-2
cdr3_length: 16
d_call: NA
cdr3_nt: TGTGCCAGCAGGGGGGGCGGGGGCCGGAACACCGGGGAGCTGTTTTTT
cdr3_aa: CASRGGGGRNTGELFF

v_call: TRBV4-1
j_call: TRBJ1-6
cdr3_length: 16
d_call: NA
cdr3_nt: TGCGCCAGCAGCCAAGAGTCAGACTCCTATAATTCACCCCTCCACTTT
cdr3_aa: CASSQESDSYNSPLHF

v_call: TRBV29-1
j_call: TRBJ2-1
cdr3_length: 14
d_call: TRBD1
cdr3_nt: TGCAGCGCCGGAAAACAGGGGGCGTACAATGAGCAGTTCTTC
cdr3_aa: CSAGKQGAYNEQFF

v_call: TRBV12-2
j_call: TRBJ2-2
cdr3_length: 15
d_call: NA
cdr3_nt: TGTGCAAGTCGCTACGGGGGGCCAAAGCCCGGGGAGCTGTTTTTT
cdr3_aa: CASRYGGPKPGELFF

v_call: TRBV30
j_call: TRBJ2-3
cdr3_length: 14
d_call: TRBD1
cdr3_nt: TGTGCCTGGAGTGTACAGGGGGGCACAGATACGCAGTATTTT
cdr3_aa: CAWSVQGGTDTQYF

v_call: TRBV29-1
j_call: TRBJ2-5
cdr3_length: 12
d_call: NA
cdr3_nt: TGCAGCGTTGGGGCAGGGGGGGAGACCCAGTACTTC
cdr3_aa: CSVGAGGETQYF

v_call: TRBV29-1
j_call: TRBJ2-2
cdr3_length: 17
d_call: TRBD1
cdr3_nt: TGCAGCGCAGACCCCGGGACAGGGGGAACAAACACCGGGGAGCTGTTTTTT
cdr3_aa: CSADPGTGGTNTGELFF

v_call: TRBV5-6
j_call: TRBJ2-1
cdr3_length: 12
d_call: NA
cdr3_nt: TGTGCCAGCAGCTTGGACTCGAATGAGCAGTTCTTC
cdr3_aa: CASSLDSNEQFF